This entry lists 4 T cell receptor beta chains sequenced from one sample in a study of T cells after yellow fever vaccination. TCRdb ran MiXCR on the 5' RACE reads and lists one entry per CDR3 protein. The sample records about 510,000 distinct CDR3 sequences, around a fifth being singletons. The sample consisted of PBMCs, taken less than 25 days after the first yellow fever vaccination. These receptors were obtained from a young man who received the YFV17D yellow fever vaccine.

This chain connects TRBV4-2 to TRBJ2-3, with D perhaps TRBD1 (5 bases). CDR1 is LGHNA and CDR2 is YNFKEQ in the germline V gene. Trimming removed 0 bases from V and 2 bases from J, with 18 bases in between. The CDR3 consists of 18 residues. The CDR3 spells CASSQDPVGHLVTDTQYF. The CDR3 bases are TGTGCCAGCAGCCAAGATCCGGTGGGGCACTTGGTCACAGATACGCAGTATTTT.

The chain joins TRBV9 to TRBJ2-1, with TRBD2 identical over 9 bases. The CDR3 has 16 amino acids. V lost 0 bases to trimming and J lost 10 bases; unmatched junction nucleotides: 11. In germline, CDR1 is SGDLS, CDR2 YYNGEE. CDR3 DNA: TGTGCCAGCAGCGTAGCTATAGAGGCTAGCGGGATGGAGCAGTTCTTC. Its translation is CASSVAIEASGMEQFF.

Only a few counts were recorded for this clonotype. The chain has TRBV7-9 and TRBJ1-6; D is undetermined. The germline gives CDR1 SEHNR, CDR2 FQNEAQ (reference sequence). Trimming removed 5 bases at V and 6 bases at J, with 11 bases between. The CDR3 length is 14 residues. CDR3 DNA: TGTGCCAGCAGCCCCAATAACGCTAATTCACCCCTCCACTTT. Residues: CASSPNNANSPLHF. Full variable domain (outside the CDR3, taken from reference TRBV7-9 and TRBJ1-6): DTGVSQNPRHKITKRGQNVTFRCDPISEHNRLYWYRQTLGQGPEFLTYFQNEAQLEKSRLLSDRFSAERPKGSFSTLEIQRTEQGDSAMYLCASSPNNANSPLHFGNGTRLTVT.

This clonotype has a count of ten or more. V and J are TRBV4-3 and TRBJ2-7; D may be TRBD1 (5 bases). The V end lost 0 bases, the J end lost 2 bases, and 14 bases lay between the germline ends. The CDR3 is made up of 16 amino acids. In germline, CDR1 is LGHNA, CDR2 YSLEER. The CDR3 reads CASSQEVPGPAYEQYF. In DNA form, the CDR3 reads TGCGCCAGCAGCCAAGAGGTACCAGGGCCGGCCTACGAGCAGTACTTC.